This T cell receptor beta chain comes out of a study of technical replicates of blood from a few donors. This table comes from immunoSEQ multiplex PCR, and its TCRdb copy is limited to in-frame clones, with some not included. The table has approximately 81,000 clones, around four fifths seen once. Material for sequencing was PBMCs. This TCR derives from a human donor in good health. Some clones in this sample may be carry-over from other donors' samples.

The CDR3 loop is CASSNEGPGGSKNIQYF. The CDR3 DNA reads TGTGCCAGCTCAAACGAGGGCCCTGGCGGCTCCAAAAACATTCAGTACTTC. The rearrangement joins TRBV18 to TRBJ2-4, with D tentatively TRBD2 (5 bases). Deletions cut 5 bases from V and 2 bases from J, with 19 bases between. The CDR3 runs 17 residues. The germline CDR1 and CDR2 sequences are KGHSH and LQKENI.